A selection of T cell receptor beta chains follows, all from one sample in a study of T cell responses to AZD1222 COVID-19 vaccine. Here immunoSEQ multiplex PCR was the method, and the copy in TCRdb shows in-frame clones only, minus some. The sample comprises around 120,000 clones, about 82% of which are singletons, and 15% to 20% rests with the top ten. The source material was peripheral blood, sampled 28 days after the second AZD1222 dose. These receptors came from an adult who received the AZD1222 COVID-19 vaccine. CDR3s include the opening cysteine and the closing phenylalanine or tryptophan. A D gene is named only where the DNA matches it firmly. Clone size appears in some rows only: once, few, many, or a class for an expanded clone.

cdr3_nt: TGCGCCAGCAGCCAAGATCCGCGCAATCAGCCCCAGCATTTT
cdr3_aa: CASSQDPRNQPQHF
j_call: TRBJ1-5
clone_size: NA
v_call: TRBV4-3
d_call: NA

cdr3_nt: TGTGCCAGCAGCCCTACTGCCACAGATACGCAGTATTTT
cdr3_aa: CASSPTATDTQYF
j_call: TRBJ2-3
clone_size: NA
v_call: TRBV5-6
d_call: NA

cdr3_nt: TGTGCCAGCAGTTACGGCAGGGACCACGAGCAGTACTTC
cdr3_aa: CASSYGRDHEQYF
j_call: TRBJ2-7
clone_size: NA
v_call: TRBV6-5
d_call: NA

cdr3_nt: TGTGCCAGCAGCTCATCCGGGACAGCGCATATTTATAGCAATCAGCCCCAGCATTTT
cdr3_aa: CASSSSGTAHIYSNQPQHF
j_call: TRBJ1-5
clone_size: NA
v_call: TRBV7-9
d_call: TRBD1

cdr3_nt: TGTGCCAGCAGTTTGGGCGGCCTTAGCACAGATACGCAGTATTTT
cdr3_aa: CASSLGGLSTDTQYF
j_call: TRBJ2-3
clone_size: NA
v_call: TRBV28
d_call: NA

cdr3_nt: TGTGCCAGTAGTATAGGAGGGATCTACAATGAGCAGTTCTTC
cdr3_aa: CASSIGGIYNEQFF
j_call: TRBJ2-1
clone_size: NA
v_call: TRBV19
d_call: NA

cdr3_nt: TGTGCCAGCAGCGAAGATTATGCACAGGAAGCTTTCTTT
cdr3_aa: CASSEDYAQEAFF
j_call: TRBJ1-1
clone_size: once
v_call: TRBV9
d_call: NA

cdr3_nt: TGCGCCAGCAGCCCCAACAGGGATTTCAACACCGGGGAGCTGTTTTTT
cdr3_aa: CASSPNRDFNTGELFF
j_call: TRBJ2-2
clone_size: NA
v_call: TRBV4-3
d_call: NA

cdr3_nt: TGTGCCAGCAGCTCCGGGGGGCGGACCGGGGAGCTGTTTTTT
cdr3_aa: CASSSGGRTGELFF
j_call: TRBJ2-2
clone_size: NA
v_call: TRBV7-3
d_call: NA

cdr3_nt: TGTGCCAGCAGCGCACAGGGGCAAGACACTGAAGCTTTCTTT
cdr3_aa: CASSAQGQDTEAFF
j_call: TRBJ1-1
clone_size: NA
v_call: TRBV3-1/TRBV3-2
d_call: TRBD1

cdr3_nt: TGTGCCAGCAGTGAATGGCGGGGGGCGCCGGGTAACTATGGCTACACCTTC
cdr3_aa: CASSEWRGAPGNYGYTF
j_call: TRBJ1-2
clone_size: NA
v_call: TRBV2
d_call: NA

cdr3_nt: TGTGCCAGCAGCCCCCCCGGACGGGGTGAAGCTTTCTTT
cdr3_aa: CASSPPGRGEAFF
j_call: TRBJ1-1
clone_size: NA
v_call: TRBV9
d_call: NA

cdr3_nt: TGTGCCAGTAGTGTTGCTAGCGGGGGGGCCCGGGAGCAGTTCTTC
cdr3_aa: CASSVASGGAREQFF
j_call: TRBJ2-1
clone_size: NA
v_call: TRBV19
d_call: TRBD2

cdr3_nt: TGTGCCAGCAGCTTGGAACAGTCCAGCGTCTACGAGCAGTACTTC
cdr3_aa: CASSLEQSSVYEQYF
j_call: TRBJ2-7
clone_size: NA
v_call: TRBV5-5
d_call: NA

cdr3_nt: TGTGCCAGCAGCCTACGGGGAGGGGGCGTCTACGAGCAGTACTTC
cdr3_aa: CASSLRGGGVYEQYF
j_call: TRBJ2-7
clone_size: NA
v_call: TRBV11-2
d_call: NA

cdr3_nt: TGCGCCAGCAGCTCAGTGCTGGACGCCAGCTCCTACGAGCAGTACTTC
cdr3_aa: CASSSVLDASSYEQYF
j_call: TRBJ2-7
clone_size: NA
v_call: TRBV5-1
d_call: NA

cdr3_nt: TGTGCCACCAGCAGAGGGGGCGGGAGGGACAATGAGCAGTTCTTC
cdr3_aa: CATSRGGGRDNEQFF
j_call: TRBJ2-1
clone_size: NA
v_call: TRBV15
d_call: TRBD2

cdr3_nt: TGCGCCAGCAGCTCCCGGGACCTCTCGGCGGACACTGAAGCTTTCTTT
cdr3_aa: CASSSRDLSADTEAFF
j_call: TRBJ1-1
clone_size: NA
v_call: TRBV5-1
d_call: NA

cdr3_nt: TGCGCCAGCAGCTTGGTCCCCCTAGATACGCAGTATTTT
cdr3_aa: CASSLVPLDTQYF
j_call: TRBJ2-3
clone_size: NA
v_call: TRBV5-1
d_call: NA

cdr3_nt: TGTGCCAGCAGTGCGGGCCGCGGGAGGGGGACAGATACGCAGTATTTT
cdr3_aa: CASSAGRGRGTDTQYF
j_call: TRBJ2-3
clone_size: few
v_call: TRBV6-1
d_call: TRBD2

cdr3_nt: TGTGCCAGCAGTAAGGACACGAACACTGAAGCTTTCTTT
cdr3_aa: CASSKDTNTEAFF
j_call: TRBJ1-1
clone_size: few
v_call: TRBV2
d_call: NA

cdr3_nt: TGTGCCAGCAGCTCCACCGGGACAGGCTATGGCTACACCTTC
cdr3_aa: CASSSTGTGYGYTF
j_call: TRBJ1-2
clone_size: NA
v_call: TRBV5-8
d_call: TRBD1

cdr3_nt: TGTGCCAGCAGCTTAGTTACTTTGGGATGGGCGGATACGCAGTATTTT
cdr3_aa: CASSLVTLGWADTQYF
j_call: TRBJ2-3
clone_size: NA
v_call: TRBV7-2
d_call: NA

cdr3_nt: TGTGCCAGCAGTCCTGGGCGACGTAACCTTGAAGCTTTCTTT
cdr3_aa: CASSPGRRNLEAFF
j_call: TRBJ1-1
clone_size: NA
v_call: TRBV6-5
d_call: NA

cdr3_nt: TGTGCCATCAGTGGAGGGCCCAGGGCGGAGACCCAGTACTTC
cdr3_aa: CAISGGPRAETQYF
j_call: TRBJ2-5
clone_size: NA
v_call: TRBV10-3
d_call: NA

cdr3_nt: TGTGCCAGCAGCTTACTAGGACAGCATGGGGGGCCCCAGCATTTT
cdr3_aa: CASSLLGQHGGPQHF
j_call: TRBJ1-5
clone_size: NA
v_call: TRBV7-2
d_call: NA

cdr3_nt: TGTGCCAGCAGCCTAACAGGGTCCCACCAGCCCCAGCATTTT
cdr3_aa: CASSLTGSHQPQHF
j_call: TRBJ1-5
clone_size: once
v_call: TRBV6-5
d_call: NA

cdr3_nt: TGTGCCAGCTCACCGGCCAGCACAGATACGCAGTATTTT
cdr3_aa: CASSPASTDTQYF
j_call: TRBJ2-3
clone_size: NA
v_call: TRBV18
d_call: NA

cdr3_nt: TGTGCCATCAGTGAGCAGGGGGCGCCTGAAAAACTGTTTTTT
cdr3_aa: CAISEQGAPEKLFF
j_call: TRBJ1-4
clone_size: NA
v_call: TRBV10-3
d_call: TRBD1

cdr3_nt: TGTGCCAGTAGTATTGGGGGGCCGAACACTGAAGCTTTCTTT
cdr3_aa: CASSIGGPNTEAFF
j_call: TRBJ1-1
clone_size: once
v_call: TRBV19
d_call: NA

cdr3_nt: TGCGCCAGCAGCCAAACGCCGGGACAGAGGAACACTGAAGCTTTCTTT
cdr3_aa: CASSQTPGQRNTEAFF
j_call: TRBJ1-1
clone_size: NA
v_call: TRBV4-1
d_call: TRBD1

cdr3_nt: TGTGCCAGTAGTGCTCCCGGGACACCTAACACTGAAGCTTTCTTT
cdr3_aa: CASSAPGTPNTEAFF
j_call: TRBJ1-1
clone_size: NA
v_call: TRBV19
d_call: NA

cdr3_nt: TGTGCCAGCAGTACGGACGGAACTGAAGCTTTCTTT
cdr3_aa: CASSTDGTEAFF
j_call: TRBJ1-1
clone_size: NA
v_call: TRBV2
d_call: NA

cdr3_nt: TGTGCCAGCGGGCCCTACGAGCAGTACTTC
cdr3_aa: CASGPYEQYF
j_call: TRBJ2-7
clone_size: few
v_call: TRBV6-5
d_call: NA

cdr3_nt: TGTGCCAGTAGTATAGGGAGACCCAACACTGAAGCTTTCTTT
cdr3_aa: CASSIGRPNTEAFF
j_call: TRBJ1-1
clone_size: NA
v_call: TRBV19
d_call: NA

cdr3_nt: TGCGCCAGCAGCTCAGGGCAGGGACGGGTCACAGATACGCAGTATTTT
cdr3_aa: CASSSGQGRVTDTQYF
j_call: TRBJ2-3
clone_size: NA
v_call: TRBV5-1
d_call: NA

cdr3_nt: TGCGCCAGCAGCTTGATTAGCACGAGCACAGATACGCAGTATTTT
cdr3_aa: CASSLISTSTDTQYF
j_call: TRBJ2-3
clone_size: NA
v_call: TRBV5-1
d_call: NA

cdr3_nt: TGCGCCAGCAGCCAAGAATCGCGGGGGGCGAACAATGAGCAGTTCTTC
cdr3_aa: CASSQESRGANNEQFF
j_call: TRBJ2-1
clone_size: NA
v_call: TRBV4-3
d_call: TRBD2

cdr3_nt: TGTGCCAGCAGCTTAGGACTGGGATCCGCAGATACGCAGTATTTT
cdr3_aa: CASSLGLGSADTQYF
j_call: TRBJ2-3
clone_size: few
v_call: TRBV11-2
d_call: NA

cdr3_nt: TGCATGGTACCCTACACTGAAGCTTTCTTT
cdr3_aa: CMVPYTEAFF
j_call: TRBJ1-1
clone_size: NA
v_call: TRBV20-1
d_call: NA